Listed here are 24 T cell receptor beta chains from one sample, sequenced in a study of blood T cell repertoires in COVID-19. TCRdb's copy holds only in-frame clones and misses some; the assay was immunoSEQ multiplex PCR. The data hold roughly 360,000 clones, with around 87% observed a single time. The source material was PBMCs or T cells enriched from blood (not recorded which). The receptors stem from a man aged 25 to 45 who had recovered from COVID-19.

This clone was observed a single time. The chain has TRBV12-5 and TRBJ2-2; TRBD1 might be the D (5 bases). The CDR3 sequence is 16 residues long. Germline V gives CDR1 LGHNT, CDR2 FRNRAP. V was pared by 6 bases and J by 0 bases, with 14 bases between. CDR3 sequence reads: CASGNGQVANTGELFF. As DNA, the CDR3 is TGTGCTAGTGGCAACGGACAAGTAGCGAACACCGGGGAGCTGTTTTTT.

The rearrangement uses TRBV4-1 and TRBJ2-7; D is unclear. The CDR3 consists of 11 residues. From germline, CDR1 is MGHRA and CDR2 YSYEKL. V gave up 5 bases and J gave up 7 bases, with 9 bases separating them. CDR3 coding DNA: TGCGCCAGCAGCTCCTCTTTGGAGCAGTACTTC. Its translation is CASSSSLEQYF.

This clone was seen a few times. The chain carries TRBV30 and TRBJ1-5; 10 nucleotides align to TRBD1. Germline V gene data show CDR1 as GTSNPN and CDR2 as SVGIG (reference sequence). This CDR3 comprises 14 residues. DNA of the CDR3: TGTGCTTATGCGAGCGGGACAGGGGAACAGCCCCAGCATTTT. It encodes CAYASGTGEQPQHF.

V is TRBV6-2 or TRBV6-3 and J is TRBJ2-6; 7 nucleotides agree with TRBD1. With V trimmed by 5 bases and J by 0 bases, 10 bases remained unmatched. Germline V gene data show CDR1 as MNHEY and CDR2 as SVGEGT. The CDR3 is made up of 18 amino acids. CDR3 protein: CASSNRDSAFSGANVLTF. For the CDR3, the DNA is TGTGCCAGCAGTAACCGGGACAGCGCCTTCTCTGGGGCCAACGTCCTGACTTTC.

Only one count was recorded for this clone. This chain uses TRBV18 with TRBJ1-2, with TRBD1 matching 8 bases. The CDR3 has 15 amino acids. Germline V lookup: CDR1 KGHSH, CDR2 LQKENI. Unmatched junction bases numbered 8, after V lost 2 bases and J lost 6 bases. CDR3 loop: CASSPERQGMDGYTF. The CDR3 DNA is TGTGCCAGCTCACCAGAAAGACAGGGGATGGATGGCTACACCTTC. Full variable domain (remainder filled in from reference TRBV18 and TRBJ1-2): NAGVMQNPRHLVRRRGQEARLRCSPMKGHSHVYWYRQLPEEGLKFMVYLQKENIIDESGMPKERFSAEFPKEGPSILRIQQVVRGDSAAYFCASSPERQGMDGYTFGSGTRLTVV.

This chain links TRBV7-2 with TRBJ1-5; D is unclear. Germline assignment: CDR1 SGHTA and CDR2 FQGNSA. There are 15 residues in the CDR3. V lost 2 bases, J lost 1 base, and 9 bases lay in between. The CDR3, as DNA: TGTGCCAGCAGCTTATCTGCTACGAGCAATCAGCCCCAGCATTTT. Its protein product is CASSLSATSNQPQHF.

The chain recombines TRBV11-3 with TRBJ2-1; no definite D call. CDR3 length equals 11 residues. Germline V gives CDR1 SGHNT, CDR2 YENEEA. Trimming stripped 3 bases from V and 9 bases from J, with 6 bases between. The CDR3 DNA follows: TGTGCCAGCAGCTTCCGTAGTGAGCAGTTCTTC. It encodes CASSFRSEQFF.

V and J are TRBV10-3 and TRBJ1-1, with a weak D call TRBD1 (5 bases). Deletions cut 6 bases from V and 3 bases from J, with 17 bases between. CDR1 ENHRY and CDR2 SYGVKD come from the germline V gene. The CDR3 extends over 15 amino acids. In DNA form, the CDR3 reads TGTGCCATCAGCCCCTTTGAAGGGGCGCACACTGAAGCTTTCTTT. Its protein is CAISPFEGAHTEAFF.

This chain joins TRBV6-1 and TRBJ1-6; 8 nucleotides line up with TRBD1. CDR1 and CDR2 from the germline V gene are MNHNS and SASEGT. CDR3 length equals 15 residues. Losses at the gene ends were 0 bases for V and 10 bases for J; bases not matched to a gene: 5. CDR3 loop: CASSEATGGYSPLHF. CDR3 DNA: TGTGCCAGCAGTGAAGCAACAGGGGGTTACTCACCCCTCCACTTT.

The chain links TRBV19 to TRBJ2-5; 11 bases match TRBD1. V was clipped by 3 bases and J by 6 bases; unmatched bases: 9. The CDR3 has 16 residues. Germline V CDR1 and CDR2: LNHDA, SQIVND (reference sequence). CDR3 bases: TGTGCCAGTAGTATCTCCCTGGGACAGGGGGGGAAGACCCAGTACTTC. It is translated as CASSISLGQGGKTQYF.

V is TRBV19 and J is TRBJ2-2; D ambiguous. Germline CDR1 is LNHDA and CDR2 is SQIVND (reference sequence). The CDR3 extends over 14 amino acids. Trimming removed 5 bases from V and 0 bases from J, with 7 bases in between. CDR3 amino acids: CASSAAANTGELFF. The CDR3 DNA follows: TGTGCCAGTAGTGCGGCAGCGAACACCGGGGAGCTGTTTTTT.

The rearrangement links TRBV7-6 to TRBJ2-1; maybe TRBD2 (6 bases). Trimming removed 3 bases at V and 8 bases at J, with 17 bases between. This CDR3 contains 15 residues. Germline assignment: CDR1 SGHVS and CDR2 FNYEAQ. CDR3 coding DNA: TGTGCCAGCAGCTTCGGTAGCGGCCCTGGGGATGAGCAGTTCTTC. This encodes CASSFGSGPGDEQFF.

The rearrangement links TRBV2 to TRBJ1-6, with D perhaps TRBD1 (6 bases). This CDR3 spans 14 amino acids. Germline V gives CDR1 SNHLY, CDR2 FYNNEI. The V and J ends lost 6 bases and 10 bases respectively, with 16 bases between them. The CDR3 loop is CASRLTGVQSPLHF. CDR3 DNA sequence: TGTGCCAGCAGACTGACAGGTGTCCAATCACCCCTCCACTTT.

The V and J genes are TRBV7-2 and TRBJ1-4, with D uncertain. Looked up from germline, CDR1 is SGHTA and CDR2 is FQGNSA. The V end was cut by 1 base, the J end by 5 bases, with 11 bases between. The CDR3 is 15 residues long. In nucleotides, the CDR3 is TGTGCCAGCAGCTTAGATGGGCAGGCGAATGAAAAACTGTTTTTT. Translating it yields CASSLDGQANEKLFF.

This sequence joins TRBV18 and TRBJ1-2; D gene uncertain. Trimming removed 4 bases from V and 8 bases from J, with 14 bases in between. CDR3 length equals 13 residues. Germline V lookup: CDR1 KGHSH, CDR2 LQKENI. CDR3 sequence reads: CASSQIREGGYTF. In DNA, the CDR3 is TGTGCCAGCTCACAAATCCGGGAGGGAGGCTACACCTTC.

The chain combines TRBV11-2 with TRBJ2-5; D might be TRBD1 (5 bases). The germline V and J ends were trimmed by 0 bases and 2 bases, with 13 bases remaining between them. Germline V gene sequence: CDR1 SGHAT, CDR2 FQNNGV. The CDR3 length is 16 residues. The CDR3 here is CASSLEGPGHQETQYF. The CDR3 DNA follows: TGTGCCAGCAGCTTAGAGGGCCCAGGGCATCAAGAGACCCAGTACTTC.

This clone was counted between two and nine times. This CDR3 is CASSFTGTGHEQYF. In DNA, the CDR3 is TGTGCCAGCAGCTTTACCGGGACAGGGCACGAGCAGTACTTC. The rearrangement joins TRBV7-2 to TRBJ2-7, with 9 nucleotides matching TRBD1. Per the germline V gene, CDR1 is SGHTA and CDR2 is FQGNSA. The J segment lost 5 bases and the V segment lost 3 bases, leaving 5 bases of the junction unmatched. This CDR3 comprises 14 residues.

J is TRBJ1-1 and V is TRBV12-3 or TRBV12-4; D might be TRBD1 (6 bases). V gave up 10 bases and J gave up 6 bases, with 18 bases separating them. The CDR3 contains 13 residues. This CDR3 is CATWGPGEPEAFF. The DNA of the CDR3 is TGTGCCACCTGGGGCCCAGGGGAGCCTGAAGCTTTCTTT.

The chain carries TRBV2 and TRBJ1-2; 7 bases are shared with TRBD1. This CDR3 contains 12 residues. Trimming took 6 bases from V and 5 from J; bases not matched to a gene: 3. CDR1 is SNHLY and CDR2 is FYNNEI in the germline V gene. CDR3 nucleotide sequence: TGTGCCAGCAGCGGACAGGTTTATGGCTACACCTTC. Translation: CASSGQVYGYTF.

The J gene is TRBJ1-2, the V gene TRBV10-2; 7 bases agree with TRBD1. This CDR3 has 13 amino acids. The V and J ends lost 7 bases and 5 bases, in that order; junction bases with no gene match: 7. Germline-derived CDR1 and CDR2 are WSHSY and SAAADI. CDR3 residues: CASTVQGVYGYTF. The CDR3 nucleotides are TGCGCCAGCACGGTCCAGGGGGTTTATGGCTACACCTTC.

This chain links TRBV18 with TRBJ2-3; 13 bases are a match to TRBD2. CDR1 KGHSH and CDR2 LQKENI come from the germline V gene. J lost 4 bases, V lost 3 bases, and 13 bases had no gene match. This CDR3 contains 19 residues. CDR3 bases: TGTGCCAGCTCACCCTTGACTAGCGGGGGGAACTTCGTCGCAGATACGCAGTATTTT. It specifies CASSPLTSGGNFVADTQYF. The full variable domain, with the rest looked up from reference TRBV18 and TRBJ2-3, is NAGVMQNPRHLVRRRGQEARLRCSPMKGHSHVYWYRQLPEEGLKFMVYLQKENIIDESGMPKERFSAEFPKEGPSILRIQQVVRGDSAAYFCASSPLTSGGNFVADTQYFGPGTRLTVL.

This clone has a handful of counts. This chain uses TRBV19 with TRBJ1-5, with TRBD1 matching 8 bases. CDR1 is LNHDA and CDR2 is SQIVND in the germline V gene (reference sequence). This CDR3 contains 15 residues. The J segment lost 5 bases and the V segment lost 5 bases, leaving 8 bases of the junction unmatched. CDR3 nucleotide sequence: TGTGCCAGTAGTGATGGACAGGGAAGGTATCAGCCCCAGCATTTT. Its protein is CASSDGQGRYQPQHF.

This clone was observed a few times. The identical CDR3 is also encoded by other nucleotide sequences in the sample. CDR3 sequence reads: CASSWGQGGTEAFF. In DNA form, the CDR3 reads TGCGCCAGCAGCTGGGGACAGGGAGGCACTGAAGCTTTCTTT. The V and J genes are TRBV5-1 and TRBJ1-1; 9 bases are shared with TRBD1. The CDR3 loop spans 14 amino acids. CDR1 and CDR2 (germline): SGHRS, YFSETQ. Trimming at V came to 3 bases and at J to 4 bases, leaving 4 bases not matched to a gene.

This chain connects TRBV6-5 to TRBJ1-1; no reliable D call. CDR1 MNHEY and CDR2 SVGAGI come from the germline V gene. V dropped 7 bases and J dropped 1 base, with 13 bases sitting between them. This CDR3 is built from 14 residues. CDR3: CASTEEPTNTEAFF. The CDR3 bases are TGTGCCAGCACGGAGGAGCCGACGAACACTGAAGCTTTCTTT.